These 25 T cell receptor beta chains were all obtained from the same sample, sequenced in a study of T cell responses to AZD1222 COVID-19 vaccine. Profiled with immunoSEQ multiplex PCR; TCRdb holds only in-frame clones, not every one. The sample holds about 100,000 clones, around 87% seen once. Sequencing used peripheral blood, obtained on day 0 of MenACWY control vaccination. The receptor set was obtained from an adult in good health.

This clone came up a few times. This sequence joins TRBV29-1 and TRBJ2-2; D is perhaps TRBD1 or TRBD2 (5 bases each). This CDR3 contains 14 residues. The germline V gene encodes CDR1 SQVTM and CDR2 ANQGSEA. Between the trimmed V and J ends, which lost 6 bases and 3 bases, there was a span of 14 bases. The CDR3 DNA is TGCAGCGTCCGAGGGGCCAGCTACACCGGGGAGCTGTTTTTT. Protein product: CSVRGASYTGELFF.

V usage is TRBV6-5 and J usage is TRBJ1-2; D is uncertain. The CDR3 consists of 12 residues. Germline loops: CDR1 MNHEY, CDR2 SVGAGI. The V and J ends lost 7 bases and 4 bases respectively, with 10 bases between them. The CDR3 loop is CASKGNFYGYTF. In nucleotides, the CDR3 is TGTGCCAGCAAAGGCAATTTCTATGGCTACACCTTC.

The chain is built from TRBV7-6 and TRBJ2-7; 8 nucleotides line up with TRBD1. The V segment lost 2 bases and the J segment 5 bases; nucleotides outside the gene matches: 8. CDR1 is SGHVS, CDR2 FNYEAQ, per germline. The CDR3 is 15 amino acids. CDR3 bases: TGTGCCAGCAGCTTACAGGGGGCACGTCTAAACGAGCAGTACTTC. It is translated as CASSLQGARLNEQYF.

The V gene is TRBV28, the J gene TRBJ1-5; D gene uncertain. Trimming shortened V by 5 bases and J by 5 bases, and 16 bases separated the two germline ends. This CDR3 has 15 residues. From germline, CDR1 is MDHEN and CDR2 SYDVKM. CDR3 bases: TGTGCCAGCAGTATGGGAGGACCGAGAGATCAGCCCCAGCATTTT. Its protein is CASSMGGPRDQPQHF.

The chain has TRBV10-3 and TRBJ2-7; D tentatively fits TRBD1 or TRBD2 (6 bases each). This CDR3 comprises 16 residues. Germline V gene data show CDR1 as ENHRY and CDR2 as SYGVKD. V lost 2 bases and J lost 4, with 18 bases in between. The DNA for the CDR3 is TGTGCCATCAGTGAGACCCCCCCGGGGGCAGGATACGAGCAGTACTTC. Protein sequence: CAISETPPGAGYEQYF.

V and J are TRBV21-1 and TRBJ1-2; the listed D gene, TRBD1, was not tested against the DNA. TRBV21-1 is an annotated pseudogene. The CDR3 has 13 amino acids. CDR3 protein: CASSETGMGGYTF. CDR3 DNA: TGTGCCAGCAGCGAAACAGGGATGGGGGGCTACACCTTC.

The chain combines TRBV23-1 with TRBJ2-3; D unclear. TRBV23-1 is designated an ORF whose function remains uncertain. With 9 bases removed from V and 6 bases from J, the gap between germline ends came to 4 bases. The CDR3 length is 9 residues. In nucleotides, the CDR3 is TGCGCCAGGGAGGATACGCAGTATTTT. It encodes CAREDTQYF.

The gene calls are TRBV2 and TRBJ1-2; D gene ambiguous. The V and J ends lost 3 bases and 4 bases respectively, with 6 bases between them. Germline values: CDR1 SNHLY, CDR2 FYNNEI. The CDR3 length is 12 residues. The CDR3 sequence is CASSDGIYGYTF. The CDR3 DNA reads as TGTGCCAGCAGTGACGGGATCTATGGCTACACCTTC.

The chain has TRBV15 and TRBJ1-4, with D possibly matching TRBD1 (6 bases). The CDR3 consists of 17 residues. Germline loops: CDR1 LNHNV, CDR2 YYDKDF (reference sequence). V gave up 0 bases and J gave up 2 bases, with 13 bases separating them. CDR3 in DNA: TGTGCCACCAGCAGAGATTCCAGGGGCCTTACTAATGAAAAACTGTTTTTT. This encodes CATSRDSRGLTNEKLFF.

DNA for the CDR3: TGTGCCAGCAGCTTGGGAGGTGGTAACTATGGCTACACCTTC. It yields the protein CASSLGGGNYGYTF. The chain recombines TRBV7-2 with TRBJ1-2; D not resolved. This CDR3 has 14 residues. Trimming shortened V by 3 bases and J by 1 base, and 9 bases separated the two germline ends. Germline lookup yields CDR1 SGHTA and CDR2 FQGNSA.

This chain connects TRBV27 to TRBJ2-2; no firm D call. V was trimmed by 3 bases and J by 4 bases, leaving 6 bases between them. Germline-derived CDR1 and CDR2 are MNHEY and SMNVEV (reference sequence). The CDR3 loop spans 13 amino acids. The CDR3 nucleotides are TGTGCCAGCAGTTTGATGGCCACCGGGGAGCTGTTTTTT. Translated: CASSLMATGELFF.

This rearrangement joins TRBV5-1 to TRBJ1-6; D not certain. The V and J ends lost 2 bases and 6 bases respectively, with 6 bases between them. Germline values: CDR1 SGHRS, CDR2 YFSETQ. The CDR3 totals 13 residues. CDR3 sequence reads: CASSLELNSPLHF. In DNA form, the CDR3 reads TGCGCCAGCAGCTTAGAGCTTAATTCACCCCTCCACTTT. The full variable domain, its missing parts supplied by reference TRBV5-1 and TRBJ1-6, is KAGVTQTPRYLIKTRGQQVTLSCSPISGHRSVSWYQQTPGQGLQFLFEYFSETQRNKGNFPGRFSGRQFSNSRSEMNVSTLELGDSALYLCASSLELNSPLHFGNGTRLTVT.

This chain connects TRBV4-3 to TRBJ2-1; 12 positions agree with TRBD2. This CDR3 is 14 amino acids long. V trimming: 2 bases; J trimming: 12 bases; junction bases outside the gene matches: 5. Germline loops: CDR1 LGHNA, CDR2 YSLEER. The CDR3 sequence: CASSQQTSGSRQFF. In DNA, the CDR3 is TGCGCCAGCAGCCAACAGACTAGCGGGAGCAGGCAGTTCTTC.

The chain couples TRBV5-1 to TRBJ2-5; TRBD1 matches 7 bases. V trimming: 4 bases; J trimming: 0 bases; junction bases outside the gene matches: 3. CDR3 length: 14 residues. Germline V gene lookup returns CDR1 SGHRS and CDR2 YFSETQ. CDR3 sequence (DNA): TGCGCCAGCAGCCGAGGGACAGACCAAGAGACCCAGTACTTC. It specifies CASSRGTDQETQYF.

The V gene is TRBV20-1, the J gene TRBJ2-5; D unresolved. This CDR3 has 10 residues. CDR1 is DFQATT and CDR2 is SNEGSKA in the germline V gene (reference sequence). V lost 3 bases and J lost 5, with 4 bases in between. This chain's CDR3 is CSARLETQYF. Here the CDR3 DNA reads TGCAGTGCTAGGCTCGAGACCCAGTACTTC.

The rearrangement uses TRBV28 and TRBJ1-2; possibly TRBD1 for D (5 bases). The V and J ends lost 2 bases and 8 bases respectively, with 21 bases between them. CDR3 length equals 16 residues. The V gene's germline CDR1 is MDHEN and CDR2 SYDVKM. CDR3 amino acids: CASSLHPAGASRGYTF. The CDR3 DNA is TGTGCCAGCAGTTTACACCCAGCCGGGGCATCAAGGGGCTACACCTTC.

With respect to this clone: At one end, the junction sequence differs from germline, possibly due to a read error. V and J are TRBV10-1 and TRBJ1-1; no clear D gene. The germline V gene encodes CDR1 WNHNN and CDR2 SYGVQD (reference sequence). The CDR3 is made up of 13 amino acids. CDR3 region: CAGSGRFTGEAFF. The DNA of the CDR3 is TGCGCCGGCAGTGGTAGGTTTACGGGTGAAGCTTTCTTT.

CDR3 sequence reads: CASSLGGGDQPQHF. The DNA for the CDR3 is TGTGCCAGCAGCTTGGGCGGGGGTGATCAGCCCCAGCATTTT. The chain combines TRBV5-6 with TRBJ1-5; tentatively, D is TRBD1 (5 bases). V was pared by 0 bases and J by 5 bases, with 9 bases between. This CDR3 comprises 14 residues. Germline V gene data show CDR1 as SGHDT and CDR2 as YYEEEE.

The chain links TRBV7-7 to TRBJ2-7; weak D call: TRBD2 (5 bases). The CDR3 contains 18 residues. The V end was cut by 7 bases, the J end by 2 bases, with 27 bases between. From germline, CDR1 is SSHAT and CDR2 FNYEAQ (reference sequence). The CDR3 sequence: CASITLGHGVVYAYEQYF. CDR3 nucleotides: TGTGCCAGCATCACTCTCGGGCACGGGGTCGTGTACGCCTACGAGCAGTACTTC.

The chain links TRBV7-8 to TRBJ2-7; TRBD1 agrees at 9 bases. CDR3 size: 14 residues. V was clipped by 1 base and J by 3 bases; unmatched bases: 1. Germline CDR1 and CDR2: SGHVS and FQNEAQ. In nucleotides, the CDR3 is TGTGCCAGCAGCTTAGAGGGACAGGGCTACGAGCAGTACTTC. Its translation is CASSLEGQGYEQYF.

The chain links TRBV19 to TRBJ2-6; D is uncertain. The CDR3 has 16 residues. Trimming cost V 5 bases and J 2 bases, with 13 bases left between them. Germline values: CDR1 LNHDA, CDR2 SQIVND (reference sequence). For the CDR3, the DNA is TGTGCCAGTAGTGGGCAACGTAACGCTGGGGCCAACGTCCTGACTTTC. Protein product: CASSGQRNAGANVLTF.

The chain employs TRBV18 and TRBJ1-6; 7 bases map to TRBD1. The CDR3 covers 15 residues. CDR1 and CDR2 (germline): KGHSH, LQKENI. The ends lost 7 bases at V and 7 bases at J; junction bases unmatched: 10. The CDR3 loop is CASFKDRAGNSPLHF. The CDR3, as DNA: TGTGCCAGCTTCAAAGACAGGGCTGGAAATTCACCCCTCCACTTT.

V gene TRBV27 combines with J gene TRBJ1-2; D not certain. V was cut by 3 bases and J by 4 bases, with 9 bases left in between. The CDR3 runs to 13 residues. Germline CDR1 is MNHEY and CDR2 is SMNVEV (reference sequence). This CDR3 is CASSFRGSYGYTF. In DNA form, the CDR3 reads TGTGCCAGCAGTTTTCGGGGTAGCTATGGCTACACCTTC.

This clone came up once. This chain links TRBV10-3 with TRBJ2-3; D is possibly TRBD2 (6 bases). Germline-derived CDR1 and CDR2 are ENHRY and SYGVKD. V lost 4 bases and J lost 1, with 9 bases in between. This CDR3 contains 14 residues. The chain's CDR3 is CAISAGEGTDTQYF. CDR3 DNA sequence: TGTGCCATCAGTGCTGGGGAGGGCACAGATACGCAGTATTTT.

The chain joins TRBV10-1 to TRBJ1-2; D ambiguous. The CDR3 spans 13 residues. The germline CDR1 and CDR2 sequences are WNHNN and SYGVQD (reference sequence). V was shortened by 5 bases and J by 8 bases, with 15 bases between the two germline ends. The CDR3 region has the DNA TGCGCCAGCAGTCCGGGATCCTCTATGGGCTACACCTTC. Amino acid sequence: CASSPGSSMGYTF.